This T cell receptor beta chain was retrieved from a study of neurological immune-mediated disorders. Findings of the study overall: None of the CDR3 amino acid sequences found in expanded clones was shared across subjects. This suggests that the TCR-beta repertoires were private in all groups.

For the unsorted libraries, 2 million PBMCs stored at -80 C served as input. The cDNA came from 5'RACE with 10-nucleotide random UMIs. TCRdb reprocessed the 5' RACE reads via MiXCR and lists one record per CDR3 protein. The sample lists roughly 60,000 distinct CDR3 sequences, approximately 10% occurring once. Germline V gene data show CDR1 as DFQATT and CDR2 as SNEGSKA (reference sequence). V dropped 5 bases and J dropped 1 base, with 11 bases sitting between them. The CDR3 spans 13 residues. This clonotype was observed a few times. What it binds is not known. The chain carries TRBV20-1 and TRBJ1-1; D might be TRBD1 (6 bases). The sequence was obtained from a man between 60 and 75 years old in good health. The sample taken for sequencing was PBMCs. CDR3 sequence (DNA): TGCAGTGCTTCCGACAGGCCGAACACTGAAGCTTTCTTT. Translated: CSASDRPNTEAFF.